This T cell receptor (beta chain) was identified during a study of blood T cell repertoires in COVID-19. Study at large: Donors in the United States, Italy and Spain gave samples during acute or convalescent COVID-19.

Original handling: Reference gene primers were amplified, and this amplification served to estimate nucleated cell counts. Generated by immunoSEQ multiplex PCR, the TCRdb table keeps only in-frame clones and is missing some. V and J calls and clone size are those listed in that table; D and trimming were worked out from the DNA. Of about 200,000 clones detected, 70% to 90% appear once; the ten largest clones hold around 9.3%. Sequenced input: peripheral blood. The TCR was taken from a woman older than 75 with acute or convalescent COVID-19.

CDR3 residues: CASRLTSGGDETQYF. For the CDR3, the DNA is TGTGCCAGCAGGTTGACTAGCGGGGGTGATGAGACCCAGTACTTC. The rearrangement joins TRBV2 to TRBJ2-5; 12 bases are a match to TRBD2. J gave up 5 bases and V 6 bases, and 7 bases lay outside the gene matches. The germline V gene has CDR1 SNHLY and CDR2 FYNNEI. The CDR3 is made up of 15 amino acids. The complete variable domain, with remaining parts taken from reference TRBV2 and TRBJ2-5, reads EPEVTQTPSHQVTQMGQEVILRCVPISNHLYFYWYRQILGQKVEFLVSFYNNEISEKSEIFDDQFSVERPDGSNFTLKIRSTKLEDSAMYFCASRLTSGGDETQYFGPGTRLLVL.